Following are 28 T cell receptor beta chains from one sample sequenced in a study of OX40 agonist ivuxolimab in advanced cancers. The receptor library was made with the immunoSEQ multiplex PCR assay. The table was pulled from immuneACCESS by TCRdb, which kept in-frame rearrangements only. Such tables lose some clones; where checked, under half of the loss comes from unresolved V genes, and the rest has no known cause. The table for this sample lists over 50,000 clones; approximately 90% of them were counted only once. Around 25% of the sample comes from the top ten. The sample consisted of CD4+ or CD8+ T cells sorted from blood, taken in a trial of the OX40 agonist ivuxolimab. The receptors shown here come from an adult with an advanced solid tumor such as melanoma, head and neck, liver or kidney cancer.

This chain links TRBV10-3 with TRBJ1-3; D gene unclear. The CDR3 runs to 13 residues. Germline V gene lookup returns CDR1 ENHRY and CDR2 SYGVKD. With 2 bases removed from V and 2 bases from J, the gap between germline ends came to 4 bases. CDR3 bases: TGTGCCATCAGTGAGGGAACTGGAAACACCATATATTTT. Translation gives CAISEGTGNTIYF.

This chain connects TRBV6-6 to TRBJ1-2; D possibly corresponds to TRBD1 (6 bases). Trimming pared 10 bases from V and 3 bases from J, leaving 21 bases between. The CDR3 length is 15 residues. Germline CDR1 MNHNY, CDR2 SVGAGI (reference sequence). CDR3 in DNA: TGTGCCACAATGGACAGACCAGAGCTGGACTATGGCTACACCTTC. It is translated as CATMDRPELDYGYTF.

This clone came up once. This sequence joins TRBV6-5 and TRBJ2-5; tentatively, D is TRBD1 (6 bases). This CDR3 spans 14 amino acids. Trimming removed 2 bases at V and 7 bases at J, with 14 bases between. Germline values: CDR1 MNHEY, CDR2 SVGAGI. The CDR3 protein is CASSYSQGLATQYF. The DNA for the CDR3 is TGTGCCAGCAGTTACAGCCAGGGGCTCGCGACCCAGTACTTC.

This chain links TRBV19 with TRBJ1-5; 9 bases are shared with TRBD1. The CDR3 extends over 15 amino acids. Germline CDR1 reads LNHDA; CDR2 reads SQIVND (reference sequence). V shed 2 bases and J 2 bases; nucleotides not matched to a gene: 1. The CDR3 DNA follows: TGTGCCAGTAGTATACGGGACAGGGGCAATCAGCCCCAGCATTTT. It yields the protein CASSIRDRGNQPQHF. Combining the CDR3 with reference TRBV19 and TRBJ1-5 gives the whole variable domain DGGITQSPKYLFRKEGQNVTLSCEQNLNHDAMYWYRQDPGQGLRLIYYSQIVNDFQKGDIAEGYSVSREKKESFPLTVTSAQKNPTAFYLCASSIRDRGNQPQHFGDGTRLSIL.

The chain carries TRBV7-9 and TRBJ1-1; D may be TRBD1 (6 bases). V lost 5 bases to trimming and J lost 0 bases, with 16 bases between them. Germline V CDR1 and CDR2: SEHNR, FQNEAQ (reference sequence). The length of the CDR3 is 16 residues. The CDR3 region is CASSPKRTEVNTEAFF. The CDR3 bases are TGTGCCAGCAGCCCGAAAAGGACAGAAGTGAACACTGAAGCTTTCTTT.

The V gene is TRBV6-6, the J gene TRBJ2-5; D remains ambiguous. Trimming took 1 base from V and 5 from J, leaving 11 bases between them. Germline V gene lookup returns CDR1 MNHNY and CDR2 SVGAGI (reference sequence). This CDR3 spans 14 amino acids. CDR3 sequence reads: CASSYLSSQETQYF. The CDR3, as DNA: TGTGCCAGCAGTTACTTGTCTAGTCAGGAGACCCAGTACTTC.

The chain employs TRBV7-6 and TRBJ1-4, with D possibly matching TRBD1 (6 bases). V was cut by 3 bases and J by 3 bases, with 23 bases left in between. CDR1 is SGHVS and CDR2 is FNYEAQ in the germline V gene. The CDR3 contains 19 residues. The CDR3 coding sequence is TGTGCCAGCAGCTTGGTCATTCACACAGGGAAGGGTGCTAATGAAAAACTGTTTTTT. Encoded protein: CASSLVIHTGKGANEKLFF.

The CDR3 nucleotides are TGTGCCAGCAGGCCCCGGGCCTCCTACGAGCAGTACTTC. Amino acids: CASRPRASYEQYF. The rearrangement uses TRBV6-1 and TRBJ2-7; D is unresolved. The CDR3 consists of 13 residues. CDR1 and CDR2 (germline): MNHNS, SASEGT. V lost 6 bases and J lost 0, with 9 bases in between.

This sequence joins TRBV18 and TRBJ1-2, with a possible D match to TRBD1 (5 bases). The germline V and J ends were trimmed by 5 bases and 0 bases, with 10 bases remaining between them. From germline, CDR1 is KGHSH and CDR2 LQKENI. The CDR3 spans 14 residues. In DNA, the CDR3 is TGTGCCAGCTCAACACGGGGGGCTAACTATGGCTACACCTTC. It specifies CASSTRGANYGYTF. Full variable domain (rest looked up from reference TRBV18 and TRBJ1-2): NAGVMQNPRHLVRRRGQEARLRCSPMKGHSHVYWYRQLPEEGLKFMVYLQKENIIDESGMPKERFSAEFPKEGPSILRIQQVVRGDSAAYFCASSTRGANYGYTFGSGTRLTVV.

The chain combines TRBV4-2 with TRBJ2-2; D is possibly TRBD2 (6 bases). This CDR3 has 18 amino acids. Trimming cost V 0 bases and J 6 bases, with 20 bases left between them. Germline V CDR1 and CDR2: LGHNA, YNFKEQ. CDR3 region: CASSQEQSGTLPPGELFF. The CDR3 DNA is TGTGCCAGCAGCCAAGAGCAATCCGGGACTCTCCCGCCCGGGGAGCTGTTTTTT.

This chain joins TRBV2 and TRBJ2-3, with D perhaps being TRBD1 or TRBD2 (5 bases each). Trimming removed 10 bases from V and 6 bases from J, with 17 bases in between. This CDR3 region has 13 residues. Germline V CDR1 and CDR2: SNHLY, FYNNEI. CDR3 in DNA: TGTGCCATCACCGGGACCCCGCCCGATACGCAGTATTTT. It yields the protein CAITGTPPDTQYF.

The rearrangement joins TRBV5-1 to TRBJ2-1, with TRBD1 matching 10 bases. CDR1 is SGHRS, CDR2 YFSETQ, per germline. The CDR3 consists of 16 residues. Trimming removed 2 bases from V and 10 bases from J; junction bases left unmatched: 12. Written as DNA, the CDR3 is TGCGCCAGCAGCTTCCCCGGGACAGGGGTTTCCGGGGAGCAGTTCTTC. Protein sequence: CASSFPGTGVSGEQFF.

V usage is TRBV27 and J usage is TRBJ2-3, with unresolved D. There are 13 residues in the CDR3. Deletions cut 2 bases from V and 2 bases from J, with 5 bases between. Germline loops: CDR1 MNHEY, CDR2 SMNVEV (reference sequence). The CDR3 reads CASSLLLTDTQYF. Here the CDR3 DNA reads TGTGCCAGCAGTTTACTACTCACAGATACGCAGTATTTT.

This rearrangement joins TRBV19 to TRBJ1-1; tentative D call: TRBD1 (6 bases). The length of the CDR3 is 15 residues. Germline V CDR1 and CDR2: LNHDA, SQIVND (reference sequence). Trimming shortened V by 6 bases and J by 1 base, and 15 bases separated the two germline ends. CDR3 DNA: TGTGCCAGTAGCACTACAGGGCACGCGAACACTGAAGCTTTCTTT. Residues: CASSTTGHANTEAFF.

V is TRBV19 and J is TRBJ2-5, with unresolved D. CDR3 size: 11 residues. Deletions cut 6 bases from V and 0 bases from J, with 2 bases between. The germline CDR1 and CDR2 sequences are LNHDA and SQIVND (reference sequence). Here the CDR3 reads CASSDQETQYF. The CDR3 nucleotides are TGTGCCAGTAGCGACCAAGAGACCCAGTACTTC.

V is TRBV19 and J is TRBJ1-5, with D possibly matching TRBD1 (6 bases). The CDR3 length is 15 residues. Germline V gives CDR1 LNHDA, CDR2 SQIVND (reference sequence). Trimming removed 0 bases from V and 6 bases from J, with 12 bases in between. CDR3 sequence: CASSIEGIGGQPQHF. The CDR3 DNA sequence: TGTGCCAGTAGTATAGAGGGCATAGGGGGTCAGCCCCAGCATTTT.

This chain joins TRBV19 and TRBJ2-2; D is perhaps TRBD1 (5 bases). The V and J ends lost 5 bases and 0 bases respectively, with 13 bases between them. The CDR3 loop spans 16 amino acids. Germline V gene sequence: CDR1 LNHDA, CDR2 SQIVND (reference sequence). CDR3 residues: CASSSWGPANTGELFF. The DNA of the CDR3 is TGTGCCAGTAGTTCGTGGGGCCCCGCGAACACCGGGGAGCTGTTTTTT.

V gene TRBV15 combines with J gene TRBJ2-7; D possibly corresponds to TRBD1 (5 bases). The germline CDR1 and CDR2 sequences are LNHNV and YYDKDF (reference sequence). The V end was cut by 0 bases, the J end by 8 bases, with 11 bases between. This CDR3 region has 13 residues. The CDR3 is CATSRDRLGQQYV. Here the CDR3 DNA reads TGTGCCACCAGCAGAGATCGATTGGGGCAGCAGTACGTC.

This clone is medium-sized in the sample. This rearrangement joins TRBV9 to TRBJ1-1; D remains unclear. Germline V gene data show CDR1 as SGDLS and CDR2 as YYNGEE. The CDR3 spans 14 residues. V was cut by 0 bases and J by 5 bases, with 11 bases left in between. CDR3 coding DNA: TGTGCCAGCAGCGTAGCTATCCGGGCGACTGAAGCTTTCTTT. It is translated as CASSVAIRATEAFF. The full variable domain, completed using reference TRBV9 and TRBJ1-1, is DSGVTQTPKHLITATGQRVTLRCSPRSGDLSVYWYQQSLDQGLQFLIQYYNGEERAKGNILERFSAQQFPDLHSELNLSSLELGDSALYFCASSVAIRATEAFFGQGTRLTVV.

A few counts support this clone. The CDR3 DNA sequence: TGTGCCAGCAGGGGGCTGGGCACTGAAGCTTTCTTT. Translation gives CASRGLGTEAFF. The chain links TRBV27 to TRBJ1-1, with D possibly matching TRBD1 (5 bases). V lost 6 bases to trimming and J lost 4 bases, with 9 bases between them. CDR1 is MNHEY, CDR2 SMNVEV, per germline (reference sequence). The CDR3 sequence is 12 residues long.

The rearrangement uses TRBV9 and TRBJ1-5; D gene unclear. Trimming stripped 4 bases from V and 5 bases from J, with 13 bases between. This CDR3 region has 14 residues. Germline CDR1 SGDLS, CDR2 YYNGEE. This CDR3 is CASSLGPEDQPQHF. The DNA for the CDR3 is TGTGCCAGCAGCTTAGGGCCCGAAGATCAGCCCCAGCATTTT. The variable domain in full, completed from reference TRBV9 and TRBJ1-5, reads DSGVTQTPKHLITATGQRVTLRCSPRSGDLSVYWYQQSLDQGLQFLIQYYNGEERAKGNILERFSAQQFPDLHSELNLSSLELGDSALYFCASSLGPEDQPQHFGDGTRLSIL.

This clone was seen just once. The chain combines TRBV9 with TRBJ2-1; TRBD1 agrees at 10 bases. This CDR3 is built from 19 residues. The ends lost 2 bases at V and 3 bases at J; junction bases unmatched: 14. Looked up from germline, CDR1 is SGDLS and CDR2 is YYNGEE. The CDR3 reads CASSVGQGLAEVGYNEQFF. As DNA, the CDR3 is TGTGCCAGCAGCGTGGGACAGGGGCTAGCGGAGGTGGGCTACAATGAGCAGTTCTTC.

The chain joins TRBV27 to TRBJ2-1; D uncertain. V was pared by 3 bases and J by 12 bases, with 6 bases between. The CDR3 covers 10 residues. Germline V gene sequence: CDR1 MNHEY, CDR2 SMNVEV (reference sequence). This chain's CDR3 is CASSFPRQFF. CDR3 nucleotides: TGTGCCAGCAGTTTCCCTCGGCAGTTCTTC.

The chain links TRBV7-2 to TRBJ2-1, with unresolved D. Trimming removed 4 bases at V and 7 bases at J, with 11 bases between. The V gene's germline CDR1 is SGHTA and CDR2 FQGNSA. The CDR3 has 13 residues. The DNA for the CDR3 is TGTGCCAGCAGCTCCCCCGACTGGAATGAGCAGTTCTTC. Translation: CASSSPDWNEQFF.

The V call is TRBV2, the J call TRBJ2-3; a weak D match, TRBD2 (6 bases). The CDR3 is made up of 16 amino acids. Germline V gene sequence: CDR1 SNHLY, CDR2 FYNNEI. Trimming removed 0 bases from V and 3 bases from J, with 13 bases in between. The CDR3 spells CASSEAVGGDTDTQYF. Written as DNA, the CDR3 is TGTGCCAGCAGTGAAGCGGTGGGGGGTGATACAGATACGCAGTATTTT.

V gene TRBV7-2 combines with J gene TRBJ1-5, with D possibly matching TRBD1 (5 bases). The CDR3 consists of 17 residues. From germline, CDR1 is SGHTA and CDR2 FQGNSA. V gave up 1 base and J gave up 3 bases, with 16 bases separating them. CDR3 sequence reads: CASSLEKFGGLNQPQHF. CDR3 coding DNA: TGTGCCAGCAGCTTAGAGAAGTTCGGGGGACTCAATCAGCCCCAGCATTTT.

This chain joins TRBV16 and TRBJ1-2, with no clear D. CDR3 length equals 13 residues. Trimming stripped 0 bases from V and 4 bases from J, with 6 bases between. The germline CDR1 and CDR2 sequences are KGHSY and FQNENV. For the CDR3, the DNA is TGTGCCAGCAGCCAATCGGAGATCTATGGCTACACCTTC. Translating it yields CASSQSEIYGYTF. Looking up the rest from reference TRBV16 and TRBJ1-2 gives the full variable domain: GEEVAQTPKHLVRGEGQKAKLYCAPIKGHSYVFWYQQVLKNEFKFLISFQNENVFDETGMPKERFSAKCLPNSPCSLEIQATKLEDSAVYFCASSQSEIYGYTFGSGTRLTVV.

V usage is TRBV29-1 and J usage is TRBJ2-4; no clear D gene. The V and J ends lost 2 bases and 12 bases respectively, with 17 bases between them. The CDR3 has 13 residues. Germline lookup yields CDR1 SQVTM and CDR2 ANQGSEA. For the CDR3, the DNA is TGCAGCGTTGAAATTCCGGGTCTCAACGATCAGTACTTC. This translates into CSVEIPGLNDQYF.